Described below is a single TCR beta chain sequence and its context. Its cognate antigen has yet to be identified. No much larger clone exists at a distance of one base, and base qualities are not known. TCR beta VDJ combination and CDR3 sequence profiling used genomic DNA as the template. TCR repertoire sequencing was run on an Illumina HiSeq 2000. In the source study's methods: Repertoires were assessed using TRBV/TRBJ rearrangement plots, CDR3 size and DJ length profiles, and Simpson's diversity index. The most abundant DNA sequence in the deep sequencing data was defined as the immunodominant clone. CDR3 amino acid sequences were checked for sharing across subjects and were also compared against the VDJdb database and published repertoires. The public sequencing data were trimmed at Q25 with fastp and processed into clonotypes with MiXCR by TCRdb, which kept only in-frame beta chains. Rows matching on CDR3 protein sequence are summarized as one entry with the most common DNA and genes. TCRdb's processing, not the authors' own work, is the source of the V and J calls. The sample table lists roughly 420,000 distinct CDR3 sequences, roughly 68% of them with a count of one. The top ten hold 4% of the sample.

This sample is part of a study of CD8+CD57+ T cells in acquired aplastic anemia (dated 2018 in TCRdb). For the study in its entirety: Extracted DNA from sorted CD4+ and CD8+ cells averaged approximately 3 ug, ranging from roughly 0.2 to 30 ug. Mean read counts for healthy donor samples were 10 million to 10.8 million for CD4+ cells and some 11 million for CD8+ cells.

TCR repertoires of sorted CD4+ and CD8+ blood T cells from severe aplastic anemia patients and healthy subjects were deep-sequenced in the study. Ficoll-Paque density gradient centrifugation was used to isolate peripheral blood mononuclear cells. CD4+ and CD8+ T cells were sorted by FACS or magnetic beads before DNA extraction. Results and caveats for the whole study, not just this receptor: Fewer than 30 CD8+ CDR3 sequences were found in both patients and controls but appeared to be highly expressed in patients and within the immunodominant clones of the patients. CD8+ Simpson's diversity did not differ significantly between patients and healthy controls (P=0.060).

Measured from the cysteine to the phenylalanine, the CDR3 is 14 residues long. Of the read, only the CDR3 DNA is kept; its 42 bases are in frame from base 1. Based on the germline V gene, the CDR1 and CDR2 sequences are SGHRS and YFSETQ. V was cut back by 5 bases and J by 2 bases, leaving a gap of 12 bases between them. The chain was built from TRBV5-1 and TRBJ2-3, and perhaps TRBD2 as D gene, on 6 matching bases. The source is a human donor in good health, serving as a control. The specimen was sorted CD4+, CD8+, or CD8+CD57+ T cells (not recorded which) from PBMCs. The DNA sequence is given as TGCGCCAGCAGTCCCCAGGGACTCACAGATACGCAGTATTTT. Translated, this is CASSPQGLTDTQYF.